The sequence of this T cell receptor beta chain was determined in a study of T cell responses to AZD1222 COVID-19 vaccine. Whole-study results and caveats: Baseline testing showed seropositivity in only a handful of AZD1222 recipients. After two AZD1222 doses, spike-specific TCR breadth and depth rose versus day 0.

A note on this clone: The antigen is undetermined.

V shed 6 bases, J shed 4 bases, and the junction held 14 bases outside the gene matches. Germline assignment: CDR1 KGHSH and CDR2 LQKENI. The CDR3 contains 17 residues. Libraries were prepared by immunoSEQ multiplex PCR; TCRdb keeps only in-frame clonotypes and omits some of them. Seen here are around 130,000 clones, approximately 90% observed once, and the top ten hold about 4%. The chain carries TRBV18 and TRBJ2-1, with 8 positions matching TRBD1. The sequenced sample was peripheral blood, obtained 28 days after the second AZD1222 dose. The TCR was taken from an adult who received the AZD1222 COVID-19 vaccine. The DNA of the CDR3 is TGTGCCAGCTCCCAGACTACGGGGACAGGCTGGTACAATGAGCAGTTCTTC. Translation: CASSQTTGTGWYNEQFF.